Below, 27 T cell receptor beta chains from the same sample are listed, as sequenced in a study of blood T cells in healthy people across ages. Combining a sample-barcoded 5' primer with a J-beta primer mix, a second PCR ran for about 7 to 12 cycles. TCRdb analysed the 5' RACE reads with MiXCR anew, one entry per CDR3 protein. The table lists approximately 770,000 distinct CDR3 sequences, 58% of them singletons, with around 22% in the top ten. Sequences were obtained from blood. The receptors stem from a man under 40 in good health.

The chain has TRBV12-3 or TRBV12-4 and TRBJ1-2; D possibly corresponds to TRBD1 (5 bases). The CDR3 spans 17 residues. With 1 base removed from V and 4 bases from J, the gap between germline ends came to 19 bases. DNA for the CDR3: TGTGCCAGCAGTTTAGGCAGGGAGCGCTTTCTAGCCTATGGCTACACCTTC. It yields the protein CASSLGRERFLAYGYTF.

This clonotype was seen a handful of times. The CDR3 reads CAISLKRGGLYEQYF. The CDR3, as DNA: TGTGCCATCAGCCTTAAAAGAGGGGGTTTGTACGAGCAGTACTTC. The chain links TRBV10-3 to TRBJ2-4; maybe TRBD1 (6 bases). Matching the DNA end better, TRBJ2-7 makes the J call doubtful. Germline CDR1 ENHRY, CDR2 SYGVKD. The CDR3 covers 15 residues.

The rearrangement links TRBV6-6 to TRBJ2-7; 11 bases match TRBD2. This CDR3 is built from 17 residues. The J segment lost 4 bases and the V segment lost 2 bases, leaving 10 bases of the junction unmatched. CDR1 MNHNY and CDR2 SVGAGI come from the germline V gene (reference sequence). CDR3 sequence: CASSYGVAGGTNYEQYF. The CDR3 bases are TGTGCCAGCAGTTACGGGGTAGCGGGAGGGACCAATTACGAGCAGTACTTC.

The rearrangement uses TRBV7-2 and TRBJ2-7; 10 positions agree with TRBD2. Germline V gene data show CDR1 as SGHTA and CDR2 as FQGNSA. This CDR3 region has 16 residues. The V and J ends lost 4 bases and 6 bases, in that order; junction bases with no gene match: 12. The CDR3: CASSYRASGRESEQYF. The CDR3 region has the DNA TGTGCCAGCAGCTACCGCGCTAGCGGGAGAGAATCCGAGCAGTACTTC.

This clonotype appeared a few times. The chain has TRBV12-3 or TRBV12-4 and TRBJ1-2; 7 positions match TRBD1. CDR3 length equals 14 residues. V shed 6 bases, J shed 5 bases, and the junction held 9 bases outside the gene matches. CDR3 coding DNA: TGTGCCAGCAGGTGGACAGGTGGTTATTATGGCTACACCTTC. Its translation: CASRWTGGYYGYTF.

The CDR3 is CASSSGQKLYGYTF. CDR3 DNA sequence: TGTGCCAGCAGTTCAGGGCAGAAATTATATGGCTACACCTTC. J is TRBJ1-2 and V is TRBV27; D perhaps matches TRBD1 (5 bases). Trimming pared 4 bases from V and 5 bases from J, leaving 14 bases between. Per germline, CDR1 MNHEY and CDR2 SMNVEV (reference sequence). The CDR3 has 14 residues.

This clonotype was observed many times. The chain links TRBV18 to TRBJ2-3, with D tentatively TRBD2 (5 bases). Trimming cost V 2 bases and J 0 bases, with 18 bases left between them. Per germline, CDR1 KGHSH and CDR2 LQKENI. The length of the CDR3 is 18 residues. The CDR3 here is CASSPRALRGSSTDTQYF. For the CDR3, the DNA is TGTGCCAGCTCACCAAGGGCTCTCCGGGGTAGCAGCACAGATACGCAGTATTTT.

This clonotype was seen only once. The rearrangement uses TRBV12-3 or TRBV12-4 and TRBJ2-1; no definite D call. Near its end, the DNA agrees better with TRBJ2-7, so the J call may be wrong. This CDR3 contains 15 residues. The CDR3 DNA reads TGTGCCAGCAGTTTAGGGGTGAGCTCCTACAATGAGCAGTACTTC. Its protein is CASSLGVSSYNEQYF.

V is TRBV9 and J is TRBJ2-1, with D perhaps matching TRBD1 or TRBD2 (7 bases each). The germline gives CDR1 SGDLS, CDR2 YYNGEE. The CDR3 extends over 15 amino acids. V dropped 0 bases and J dropped 9 bases, with 16 bases sitting between them. In DNA, the CDR3 is TGTGCCAGCAGCGTAGCAGGGGGGGGGAGCATTGAGCAGTTCTTC. Translating gives CASSVAGGGSIEQFF.

This clonotype was seen more than once but under ten times. The gene calls are TRBV7-2 and TRBJ1-4, with D unclear. CDR1 and CDR2 (germline): SGHTA, FQGNSA. The V end was cut by 5 bases, the J end by 0 bases, with 7 bases between. The CDR3 consists of 14 residues. The CDR3 DNA sequence: TGTGCCAGCAGCCTAGAGTCAACTAATGAAAAACTGTTTTTT. Translating gives CASSLESTNEKLFF.

V usage is TRBV10-3 and J usage is TRBJ1-5, with a weak D call TRBD1 (5 bases). The CDR3 has 16 amino acids. Trimming removed 0 bases from V and 5 bases from J, with 14 bases in between. Per germline, CDR1 ENHRY and CDR2 SYGVKD. CDR3 protein: CAISESGRTLDQPQHF. CDR3 bases: TGTGCCATCAGTGAGTCGGGACGGACGTTGGATCAGCCCCAGCATTTT.

This clonotype was counted once. The chain uses TRBV4-1 and TRBJ2-1, with TRBD1 matching 8 bases. The CDR3 has 18 amino acids. Germline CDR1 MGHRA, CDR2 YSYEKL. Trimming cost V 1 base and J 7 bases; bases outside gene matches: 15. The chain's CDR3 is CASSQGGAGGYLLNEQFF. The CDR3 DNA reads as TGCGCCAGCAGCCAAGGGGGGGCAGGGGGCTATCTGTTGAATGAGCAGTTCTTC.

The rearrangement uses TRBV20-1 and TRBJ2-5, with 14 bases matching TRBD2. Trimming took 6 bases from V and 5 from J; bases not matched to a gene: 11. The CDR3 has 16 amino acids. Germline values: CDR1 DFQATT, CDR2 SNEGSKA (reference sequence). DNA of the CDR3: TGCAGTGCAACGGGACTAGCGGGAGTTACTGGGGAGACCCAGTACTTC. It yields the protein CSATGLAGVTGETQYF.

The chain couples TRBV5-8 to TRBJ2-5, with D perhaps matching TRBD1 (8 bases). The J call is uncertain, as TRBJ2-7 better fits the DNA end. The CDR3 consists of 16 residues. Germline V gene data show CDR1 as SGHTS and CDR2 as YDEGEE. The CDR3 DNA is TGTGCCAGCAGCTCCCTGACAGGGGAGGGCTTGAACGAGCAGTACTTC. Its protein product is CASSSLTGEGLNEQYF.

This chain uses TRBV2 with TRBJ2-1; D possibly corresponds to TRBD1 (5 bases). The germline V and J ends were trimmed by 6 bases and 5 bases, with 11 bases remaining between them. The CDR3 totals 13 residues. Germline V gene lookup returns CDR1 SNHLY and CDR2 FYNNEI. The CDR3 loop reads CASRQGHNNEQFF. The CDR3 nucleotides read TGTGCCAGCAGGCAGGGCCATAACAATGAGCAGTTCTTC.

The gene calls are TRBV12-3 or TRBV12-4 and TRBJ2-5, with D possibly TRBD1 on 5 matching bases. V dropped 3 bases and J dropped 3 bases, with 8 bases sitting between them. The CDR3 has 13 residues. The CDR3 nucleotides are TGTGCCAGCAGTTTCCGACAGAAAGAGACCCAGTACTTC. This gives the protein CASSFRQKETQYF.

This clonotype occurred once. J is TRBJ1-2 and V is TRBV20-1; 8 bases fit TRBD1. J lost 6 bases, V lost 6 bases, and 9 bases had no gene match. In germline, CDR1 is DFQATT, CDR2 SNEGSKA (reference sequence). This CDR3 region has 13 residues. The DNA for the CDR3 is TGCAGTGCGAGACAGGGGTTTCCCCATGGCTACACCTTC. Protein: CSARQGFPHGYTF.

The chain couples TRBV12-3 or TRBV12-4 to TRBJ2-5, with 8 bases lining up with TRBD1. J gave up 11 bases and V 5 bases, and 13 bases lay outside the gene matches. This CDR3 contains 14 residues. This chain's CDR3 is CASSPRQGRSEQYF. The DNA of the CDR3 is TGTGCCAGCAGTCCGCGACAGGGGAGGAGTGAGCAGTACTTC.

The rearrangement joins TRBV7-3 to TRBJ2-1; 14 bases map to TRBD2. The CDR3 is made up of 21 amino acids. The germline CDR1 and CDR2 sequences are SGHTA and FQGTGA. Unmatched junction bases numbered 16, after V lost 5 bases and J lost 1 base. This chain's CDR3 is CASSAVSPGTSGRGSYNEQFF. The CDR3 DNA reads TGTGCCAGCAGCGCCGTTTCTCCCGGGACTAGCGGGAGAGGGTCCTACAATGAGCAGTTCTTC.

This sequence joins TRBV7-6 and TRBJ2-7; D is undetermined. Trimming cost V 5 bases and J 7 bases, with 18 bases left between them. Germline CDR1 is SGHVS and CDR2 is FNYEAQ. This CDR3 is 14 amino acids long. The CDR3 nucleotides are TGTGCCAGCAGCACGGGCGCAAACAGCCCGGAGCAGTACTTC. It translates to CASSTGANSPEQYF.

The chain combines TRBV6-2 or TRBV6-3 with TRBJ2-7, with D perhaps TRBD1 (7 bases). The CDR3 length is 16 residues. Germline loops: CDR1 MNHEY, CDR2 SVGEGT. Deletions cut 7 bases from V and 4 bases from J, with 23 bases between. The CDR3 DNA reads as TGTGCCAGCACCCCAGGTGGGGCGGGACAGCAGTACGAGCAGTACTTC. Its protein is CASTPGGAGQQYEQYF.

The rearrangement links TRBV5-1 to TRBJ2-7; D is perhaps TRBD1 (6 bases). The V gene's germline CDR1 is SGHRS and CDR2 YFSETQ. V was shortened by 7 bases and J by 12 bases, with 26 bases between the two germline ends. This CDR3 is built from 14 residues. The chain's CDR3 is CASATGQYEETRYF. The CDR3 region has the DNA TGCGCCAGCGCGACCGGACAGTATGAAGAGACCCGGTACTTC.

The V and J genes are TRBV6-2 or TRBV6-3 and TRBJ2-3; TRBD2 matches at 13 bases. The trim removed 5 bases at V and 3 bases at J, leaving 17 bases unmatched. This CDR3 has 20 amino acids. Germline loops: CDR1 MNHEY, CDR2 SVGEGT. CDR3 sequence reads: CASSLWTSGGETLGTDTQYF. DNA of the CDR3: TGTGCCAGCAGTCTATGGACTAGCGGGGGAGAAACGCTAGGGACAGATACGCAGTATTTT.

This clonotype was observed many times. Compared with germline, one end of the junction differs, possibly owing to a read error. The J gene is TRBJ2-7, the V gene TRBV3-1; D ambiguous. The CDR3 runs to 13 residues. Germline lookup yields CDR1 LGHDT and CDR2 YNNKEL (reference sequence). This CDR3 reads CASSQTVSYEQYF. In nucleotides, the CDR3 is TGCGCCAGCAGCCAAACAGTATCCTACGAGCAGTACTTC.

The chain is built from TRBV20-1 and TRBJ2-1; 7 nucleotides agree with TRBD2. V lost 4 bases, J lost 0 bases, and 12 bases stayed unmatched. This CDR3 has 17 amino acids. CDR1 is DFQATT, CDR2 SNEGSKA, per germline (reference sequence). The CDR3 spells CSATPISGSRSYNEQFF. In DNA form, the CDR3 reads TGCAGTGCTACTCCAATTAGCGGGTCCCGCTCCTACAATGAGCAGTTCTTC.

V gene TRBV12-3 or TRBV12-4 combines with J gene TRBJ2-3; D is uncertain. The CDR3 is 13 residues long. Trimming cost V 5 bases and J 0 bases, with 6 bases left between them. The CDR3 loop reads CASSAWSTDTQYF. The CDR3 DNA is TGTGCCAGCAGTGCCTGGAGCACAGATACGCAGTATTTT.

The gene calls are TRBV20-1 and TRBJ2-3; 9 bases match TRBD2. Germline trimming cut 5 bases from V and 4 bases from J; bases unmatched to any gene: 10. The CDR3 is 15 amino acids. Germline V gene sequence: CDR1 DFQATT, CDR2 SNEGSKA (reference sequence). The CDR3 DNA is TGCAGTGCTGTCGCCGGACTAGCGAGGGCAGATACGCAGTATTTT. It specifies CSAVAGLARADTQYF.